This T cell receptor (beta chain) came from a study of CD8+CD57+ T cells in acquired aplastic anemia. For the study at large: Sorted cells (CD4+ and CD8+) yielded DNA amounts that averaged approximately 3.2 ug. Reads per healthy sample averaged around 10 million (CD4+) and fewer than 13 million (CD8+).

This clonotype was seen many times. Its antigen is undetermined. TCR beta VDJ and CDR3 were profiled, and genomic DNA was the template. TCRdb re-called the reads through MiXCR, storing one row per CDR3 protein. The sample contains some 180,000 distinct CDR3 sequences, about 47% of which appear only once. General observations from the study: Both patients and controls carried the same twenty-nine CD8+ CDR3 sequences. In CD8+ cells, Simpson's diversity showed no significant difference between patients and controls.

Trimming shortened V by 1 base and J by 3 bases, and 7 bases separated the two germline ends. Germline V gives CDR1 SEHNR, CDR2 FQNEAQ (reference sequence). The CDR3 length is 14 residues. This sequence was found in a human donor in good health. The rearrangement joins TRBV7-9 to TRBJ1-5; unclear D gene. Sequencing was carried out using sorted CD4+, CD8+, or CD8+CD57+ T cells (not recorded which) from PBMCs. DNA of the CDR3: TGTGCCAGCAGCTTAGGAAACGTCAATCAGCCCCAGCATTTT. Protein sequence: CASSLGNVNQPQHF. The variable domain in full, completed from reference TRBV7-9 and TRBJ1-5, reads DTGVSQNPRHKITKRGQNVTFRCDPISEHNRLYWYRQTLGQGPEFLTYFQNEAQLEKSRLLSDRFSAERPKGSFSTLEIQRTEQGDSAMYLCASSLGNVNQPQHFGDGTRLSIL.